This entry describes one T cell receptor beta chain. What it binds is not known. The CDR3 spans 12 residues. Trimming took off 4 bases at V and 8 bases at J, with 9 bases between the two ends. Germline loops: CDR1 SGHRS, CDR2 YFSETQ. This entry comes from a study of T-cell memory formation after mild COVID-19. Study at large: Largely, the TCR clusters proved donor specific.

Study results and caveats: There were some responding clones in pre-infection memory, which suggested that cross-reactive memory had joined.

A 5'RACE reaction primed in the constant segment made cDNA libraries of TCR alpha and TCR beta, and these carried sample barcodes and UMIs. One entry per CDR3 protein results from TCRdb running MiXCR on the 5' RACE reads. The profile shows about 360,000 distinct CDR3 sequences, approximately 14% of them singletons. V is TRBV5-1 and J is TRBJ2-2; D is perhaps TRBD1 (6 bases). The sequence derives from a man aged 18 to 29 who had mild COVID-19 (a few samples of this study predate the infection). Cell type and time point are not known. The sequencing sample was made of PBMCs or a T cell subset sorted from them (not recorded which). In DNA form, the CDR3 reads TGCGCCAGCAGCATAGACAGGGGGGAGCTGTTTTTT. Amino acids: CASSIDRGELFF.